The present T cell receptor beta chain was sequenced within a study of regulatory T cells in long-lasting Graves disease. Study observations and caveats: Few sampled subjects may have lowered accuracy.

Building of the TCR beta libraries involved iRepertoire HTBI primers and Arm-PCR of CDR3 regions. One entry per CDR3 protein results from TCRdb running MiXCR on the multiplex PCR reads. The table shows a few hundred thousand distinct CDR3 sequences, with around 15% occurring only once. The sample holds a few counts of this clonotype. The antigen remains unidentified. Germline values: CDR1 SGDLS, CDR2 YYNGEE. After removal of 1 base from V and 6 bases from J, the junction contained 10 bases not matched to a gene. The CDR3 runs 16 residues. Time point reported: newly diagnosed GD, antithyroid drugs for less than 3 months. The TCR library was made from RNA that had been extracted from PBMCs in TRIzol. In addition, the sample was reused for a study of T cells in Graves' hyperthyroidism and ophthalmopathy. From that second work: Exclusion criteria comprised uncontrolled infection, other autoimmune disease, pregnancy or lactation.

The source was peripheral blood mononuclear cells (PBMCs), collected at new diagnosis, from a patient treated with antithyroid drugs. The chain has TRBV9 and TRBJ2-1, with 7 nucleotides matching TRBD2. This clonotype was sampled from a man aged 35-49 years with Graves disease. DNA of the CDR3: TGTGCCAGCAGCGTATCCAGACTAGCAGTCGTCAATGAGCAGTTCTTC. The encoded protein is CASSVSRLAVVNEQFF.